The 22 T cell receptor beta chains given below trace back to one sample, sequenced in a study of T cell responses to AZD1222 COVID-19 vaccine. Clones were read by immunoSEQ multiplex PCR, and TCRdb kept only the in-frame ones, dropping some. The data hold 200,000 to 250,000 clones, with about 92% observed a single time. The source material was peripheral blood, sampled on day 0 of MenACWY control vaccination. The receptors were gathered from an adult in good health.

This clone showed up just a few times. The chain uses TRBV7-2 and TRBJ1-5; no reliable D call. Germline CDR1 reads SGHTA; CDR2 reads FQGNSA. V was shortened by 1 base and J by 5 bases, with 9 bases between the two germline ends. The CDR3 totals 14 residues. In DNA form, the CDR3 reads TGTGCCAGCAGCTTAGGGGTAAACTATCAGCCCCAGCATTTT. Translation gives CASSLGVNYQPQHF.

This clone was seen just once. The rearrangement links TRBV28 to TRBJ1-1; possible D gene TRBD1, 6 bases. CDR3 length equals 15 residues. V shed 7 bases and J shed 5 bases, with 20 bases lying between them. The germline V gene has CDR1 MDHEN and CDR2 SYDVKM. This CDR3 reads CASTWGPTRGTEAFF. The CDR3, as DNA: TGTGCCAGCACCTGGGGGCCTACACGAGGGACTGAAGCTTTCTTT.

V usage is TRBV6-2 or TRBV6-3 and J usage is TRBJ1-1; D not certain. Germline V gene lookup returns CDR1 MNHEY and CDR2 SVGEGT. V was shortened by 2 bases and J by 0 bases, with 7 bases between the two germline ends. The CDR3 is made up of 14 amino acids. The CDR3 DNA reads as TGTGCCAGCAGTTACGCATACATGAACACTGAAGCTTTCTTT. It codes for CASSYAYMNTEAFF.

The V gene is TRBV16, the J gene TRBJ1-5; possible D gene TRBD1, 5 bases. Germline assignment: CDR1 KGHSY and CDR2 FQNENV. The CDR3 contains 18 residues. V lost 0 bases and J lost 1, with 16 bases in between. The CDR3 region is CASSQSLNAGMSNQPQHF. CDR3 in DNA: TGTGCCAGCAGCCAATCGTTAAACGCAGGGATGAGCAATCAGCCCCAGCATTTT.

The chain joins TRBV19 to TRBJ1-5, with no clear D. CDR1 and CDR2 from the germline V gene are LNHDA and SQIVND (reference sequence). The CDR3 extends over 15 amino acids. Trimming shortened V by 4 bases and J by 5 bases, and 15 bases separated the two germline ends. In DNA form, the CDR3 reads TGTGCCAGTAGTAGAAGACGAGATCCACATCAGCCCCAGCATTTT. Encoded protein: CASSRRRDPHQPQHF. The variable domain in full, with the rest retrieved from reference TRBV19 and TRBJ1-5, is DGGITQSPKYLFRKEGQNVTLSCEQNLNHDAMYWYRQDPGQGLRLIYYSQIVNDFQKGDIAEGYSVSREKKESFPLTVTSAQKNPTAFYLCASSRRRDPHQPQHFGDGTRLSIL.

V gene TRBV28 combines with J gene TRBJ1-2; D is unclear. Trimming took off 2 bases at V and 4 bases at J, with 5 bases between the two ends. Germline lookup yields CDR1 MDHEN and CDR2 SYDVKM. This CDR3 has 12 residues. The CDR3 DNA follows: TGTGCCAGCAGTTTAATAGGCTATGGCTACACCTTC. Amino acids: CASSLIGYGYTF.

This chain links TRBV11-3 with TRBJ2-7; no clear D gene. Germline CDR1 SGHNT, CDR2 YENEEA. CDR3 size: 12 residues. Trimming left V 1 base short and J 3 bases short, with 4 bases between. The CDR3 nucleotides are TGTGCCAGCAGCTTAGCGGACTACGAGCAGTACTTC. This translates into CASSLADYEQYF. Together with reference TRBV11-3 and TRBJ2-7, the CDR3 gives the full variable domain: EAGVVQSPRYKIIEKKQPVAFWCNPISGHNTLYWYLQNLGQGPELLIRYENEEAVDDSQLPKDRFSAERLKGVDSTLKIQPAELGDSAVYLCASSLADYEQYFGPGTRLTVT.

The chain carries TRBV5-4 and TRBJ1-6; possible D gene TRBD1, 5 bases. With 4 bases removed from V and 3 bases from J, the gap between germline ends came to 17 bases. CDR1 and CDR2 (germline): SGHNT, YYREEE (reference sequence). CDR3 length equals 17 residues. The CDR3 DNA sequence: TGTGCCAGCAGCCCTCCGGGGCGGCCCGGCTATAATTCACCCCTCCACTTT. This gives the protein CASSPPGRPGYNSPLHF. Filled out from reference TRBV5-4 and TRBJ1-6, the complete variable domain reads ETGVTQSPTHLIKTRGQQVTLRCSSQSGHNTVSWYQQALGQGPQFIFQYYREEENGRGNFPPRFSGLQFPNYSSELNVNALELDDSALYLCASSPPGRPGYNSPLHFGNGTRLTVT.

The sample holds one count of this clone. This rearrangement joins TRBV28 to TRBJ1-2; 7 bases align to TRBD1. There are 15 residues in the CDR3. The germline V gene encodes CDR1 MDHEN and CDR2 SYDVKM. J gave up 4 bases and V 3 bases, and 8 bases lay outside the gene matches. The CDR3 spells CASSLAPGGGYGYTF. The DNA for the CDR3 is TGTGCCAGCAGTTTGGCCCCAGGGGGGGGCTATGGCTACACCTTC.

The CDR3 sequence: CASSVAGGTNEKLFF. The DNA for the CDR3 is TGTGCCAGCAGCGTAGCTGGGGGAACTAATGAAAAACTGTTTTTT. V is TRBV9 and J is TRBJ1-4; maybe TRBD1 (5 bases). V lost 0 bases and J lost 1, with 7 bases in between. The CDR3 is 15 residues long. Germline lookup yields CDR1 SGDLS and CDR2 YYNGEE.

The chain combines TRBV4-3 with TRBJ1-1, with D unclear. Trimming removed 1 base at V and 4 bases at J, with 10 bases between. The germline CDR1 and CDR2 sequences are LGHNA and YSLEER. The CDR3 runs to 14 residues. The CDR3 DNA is TGCGCCAGCAGCCAAGTTATCGGAGTCACTGAAGCTTTCTTT. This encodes CASSQVIGVTEAFF.

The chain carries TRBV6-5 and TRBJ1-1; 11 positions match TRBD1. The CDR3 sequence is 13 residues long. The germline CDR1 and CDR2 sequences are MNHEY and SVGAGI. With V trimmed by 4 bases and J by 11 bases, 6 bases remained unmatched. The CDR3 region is CASSLGQGGMAFF. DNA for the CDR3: TGTGCCAGCAGTTTGGGACAGGGGGGGATGGCTTTCTTT.

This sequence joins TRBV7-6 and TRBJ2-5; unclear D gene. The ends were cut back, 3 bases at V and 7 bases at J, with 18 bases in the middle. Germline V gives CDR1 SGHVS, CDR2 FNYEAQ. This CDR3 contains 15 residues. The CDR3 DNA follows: TGTGCCAGCAGCTTCTCTTCAGGCACCATAGGGACCCAGTACTTC. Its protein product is CASSFSSGTIGTQYF. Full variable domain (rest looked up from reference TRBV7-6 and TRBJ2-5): GAGVSQSPRYKVTKRGQDVALRCDPISGHVSLYWYRQALGQGPEFLTYFNYEAQQDKSGLPNDRFSAERPEGSISTLTIQRTEQRDSAMYRCASSFSSGTIGTQYFGPGTRLLVL.

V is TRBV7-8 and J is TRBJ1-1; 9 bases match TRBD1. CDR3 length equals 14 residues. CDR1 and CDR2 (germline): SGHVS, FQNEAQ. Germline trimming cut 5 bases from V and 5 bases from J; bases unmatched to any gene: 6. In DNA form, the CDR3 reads TGTGCCAGCAGCCAACAGGGGGCTAGGACTGAAGCTTTCTTT. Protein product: CASSQQGARTEAFF.

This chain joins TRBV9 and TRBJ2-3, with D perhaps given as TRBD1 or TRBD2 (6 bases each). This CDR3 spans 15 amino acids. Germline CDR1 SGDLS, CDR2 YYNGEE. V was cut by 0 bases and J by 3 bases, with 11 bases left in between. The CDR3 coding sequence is TGTGCCAGCAGCGTAGAAGGGGGGCGGACAGATACGCAGTATTTT. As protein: CASSVEGGRTDTQYF.

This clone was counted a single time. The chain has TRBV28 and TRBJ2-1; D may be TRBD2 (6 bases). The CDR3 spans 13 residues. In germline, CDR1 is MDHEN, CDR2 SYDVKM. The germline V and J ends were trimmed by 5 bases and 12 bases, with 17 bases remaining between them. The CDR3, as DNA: TGTGCCAGCAGTCGGGATACCGGGAGTGTGCAGTTCTTC. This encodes CASSRDTGSVQFF.

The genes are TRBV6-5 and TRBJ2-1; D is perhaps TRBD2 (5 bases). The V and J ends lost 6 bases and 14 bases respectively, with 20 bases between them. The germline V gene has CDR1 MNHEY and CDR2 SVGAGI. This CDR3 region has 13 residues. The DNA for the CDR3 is TGTGCCAGCAGGGCCCCGGGGTCCTTTGTGGAGTTCTTC. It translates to CASRAPGSFVEFF.

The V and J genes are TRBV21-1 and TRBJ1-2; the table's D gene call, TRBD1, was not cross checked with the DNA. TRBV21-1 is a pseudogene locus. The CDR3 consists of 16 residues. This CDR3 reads CASSKVQGLGSYGYTF. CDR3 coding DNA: TGTGCCAGCAGCAAAGTCCAGGGGCTTGGGAGTTATGGCTACACCTTC.

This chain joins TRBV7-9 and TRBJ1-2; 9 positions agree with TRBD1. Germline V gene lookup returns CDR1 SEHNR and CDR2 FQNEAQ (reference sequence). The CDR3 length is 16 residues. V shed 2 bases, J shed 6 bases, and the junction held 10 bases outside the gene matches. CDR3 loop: CASSLPGQGSSNGYTF. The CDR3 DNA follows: TGTGCCAGCAGCTTACCCGGACAGGGGAGTTCCAATGGCTACACCTTC.

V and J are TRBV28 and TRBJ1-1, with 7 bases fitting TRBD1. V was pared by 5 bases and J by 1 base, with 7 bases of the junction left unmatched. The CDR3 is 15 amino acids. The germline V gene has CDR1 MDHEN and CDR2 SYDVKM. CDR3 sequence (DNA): TGTGCCAGCAGTCCCCGGCAGGGGGGGAACACTGAAGCTTTCTTT. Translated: CASSPRQGGNTEAFF.

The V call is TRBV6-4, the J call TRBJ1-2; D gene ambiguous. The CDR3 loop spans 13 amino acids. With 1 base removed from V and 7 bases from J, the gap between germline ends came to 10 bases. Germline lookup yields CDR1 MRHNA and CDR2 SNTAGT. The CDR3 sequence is CASSDWAAGGYTF. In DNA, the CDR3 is TGTGCCAGCAGTGACTGGGCCGCGGGTGGCTACACCTTC.

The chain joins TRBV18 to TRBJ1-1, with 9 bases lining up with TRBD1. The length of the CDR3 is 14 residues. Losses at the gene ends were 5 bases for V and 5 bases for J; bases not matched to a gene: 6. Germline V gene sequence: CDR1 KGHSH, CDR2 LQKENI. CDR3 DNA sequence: TGTGCCAGCTCAGAAGGGACAGGGCAGACTGAAGCTTTCTTT. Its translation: CASSEGTGQTEAFF.